This entry describes one TCR beta chain. Antigen specificity is unknown. Clones were read by immunoSEQ multiplex PCR, and TCRdb kept only the in-frame ones, dropping some. The profile shows about 6,500 clones, 60% to 80% of them singletons. The data were taken from a study of PD-1 blockade in classical Hodgkin lymphoma. Study outcomes and limitations: By C4D1 there was a significant rise in CD4+ TCR diversity but not in CD8+ TCR diversity. The authors have not defined what causes the repertoire differences, possibly disease activity or prior therapy.

Germline V gene sequence: CDR1 PRHDT, CDR2 FYEKMQ (reference sequence). After removal of 5 bases from V and 6 bases from J, the junction contained 10 bases not matched to a gene. The CDR3 is made up of 15 amino acids. No patient escaped relapse after autologous stem cell transplantation, and brentuximab vedotin exposure varied. The TCR was taken from a human donor with classical Hodgkin lymphoma. The rearrangement links TRBV13 to TRBJ1-2; 9 bases are a match to TRBD1. This specimen was peripheral blood mononuclear cells (PBMCs), taken at baseline. CDR3 in DNA: TGTGCCAGCAGCCCTCGCCGGACAGGGGTGGATGGCTACACCTTC. Translating it yields CASSPRRTGVDGYTF.